The sequence of this T cell receptor (beta chain) was determined in a study of radiation and T cells in renal cell carcinoma. Worth noting for this clone: Mismatch with germline at one junction end may stem from a read error. The same CDR3 can be traced to other DNA sequences in this sample.

Profiled with immunoSEQ multiplex PCR; TCRdb holds only in-frame clones, not every one. The sample holds roughly 80,000 clones, approximately 87% seen once. As for time point: blood 4 weeks post-SBRT, at nephrectomy. The treatment: 15 Gy SBRT to primary tumor, nephrectomy 4 weeks later. The CDR3 extends over 13 amino acids. CDR1 and CDR2 (germline): SNHLY, FYNNEI. The source of this sequence is a woman aged 60-75 years with renal cell carcinoma. The source was blood, collected from a patient whose treatment included radiotherapy and nephrectomy. This chain connects TRBV2 to TRBJ2-7; 8 bases are shared with TRBD1. The CDR3 loop is CASVRGQGNEQYF. The CDR3 DNA sequence: TGTGCCAGCGTCCGCGGACAGGGCAACGAGCAGTACTTT.